These 15 T cell receptor beta chains share one sample of origin, sequenced in a study of yellow fever vaccine responses in identical twins. TCRdb independently ran MiXCR on the RT-PCR reads; one entry per CDR3 protein. The sample consists of about 23,000 distinct CDR3 sequences, roughly 80% of them appearing once. Sequences were derived from T cells from blood (PBMCs), unsorted or a sorted subset (not recorded which), sampled before or after yellow fever vaccination (not recorded which). The receptors derive from a woman younger than 35 who received the yellow fever vaccine.

This clonotype occurred a few times. The chain is built from TRBV28 and TRBJ2-1; 7 bases are shared with TRBD2. Looked up from germline, CDR1 is MDHEN and CDR2 is SYDVKM. The CDR3 totals 12 residues. The V and J ends lost 8 bases and 6 bases, in that order; junction bases with no gene match: 4. The CDR3 nucleotides are TGTGCCAGCGGGGGGGATACCAATGAGCAGTTCTTC. It encodes CASGGDTNEQFF.

The chain couples TRBV7-9 to TRBJ1-1; D might be TRBD1 (5 bases). CDR3 length equals 15 residues. Trimming cost V 2 bases and J 0 bases, with 10 bases left between them. Germline loops: CDR1 SEHNR, CDR2 FQNEAQ (reference sequence). The CDR3 nucleotides read TGTGCCAGCAGCTTATTCGGGGGTATGAACACTGAAGCTTTCTTT. Protein: CASSLFGGMNTEAFF.

The J gene is TRBJ1-2, the V gene TRBV6-5, with a tentative D call TRBD1 (6 bases). Germline CDR1 MNHEY, CDR2 SVGAGI. The CDR3 contains 11 residues. V was cut by 4 bases and J by 11 bases, with 11 bases left in between. The CDR3 nucleotides read TGTGCCAGCAGTTTACCGGGGGCTTACACCTTC. Its protein product is CASSLPGAYTF.

The CDR3 reads CSASLDDYEQYF. The DNA of the CDR3 is TGCAGTGCTAGTCTGGACGACTACGAGCAGTACTTC. The chain combines TRBV20-1 with TRBJ2-7, with no clear D. V gave up 3 bases and J gave up 3 bases, with 9 bases separating them. The CDR3 totals 12 residues. Germline V gene lookup returns CDR1 DFQATT and CDR2 SNEGSKA (reference sequence).

The V call is TRBV7-9, the J call TRBJ1-1; weak D call: TRBD1 (5 bases). Between the trimmed V and J ends, which lost 7 bases and 1 base, there was a span of 7 bases. The CDR3 is 12 residues long. Germline loops: CDR1 SEHNR, CDR2 FQNEAQ (reference sequence). The CDR3 here is CASTQGNTEAFF. DNA for the CDR3: TGTGCCAGCACCCAGGGGAACACTGAAGCTTTCTTT.

V and J are TRBV11-2 and TRBJ2-3; TRBD2 might be the D (7 bases). The germline V gene encodes CDR1 SGHAT and CDR2 FQNNGV. Trimming removed 2 bases from V and 0 bases from J, with 12 bases in between. The CDR3 runs to 16 residues. This chain's CDR3 is CASSLYPGGSTDTQYF. The CDR3 DNA is TGTGCCAGCAGCTTATATCCGGGGGGCAGCACAGATACGCAGTATTTT. The whole variable domain, remainder taken from reference TRBV11-2 and TRBJ2-3, is EAGVAQSPRYKIIEKRQSVAFWCNPISGHATLYWYQQILGQGPKLLIQFQNNGVVDDSQLPKDRFSAERLKGVDSTLKIQPAKLEDSAVYLCASSLYPGGSTDTQYFGPGTRLTVL.

The chain joins TRBV25-1 to TRBJ2-7, with 8 bases lining up with TRBD2. V trimming: 6 bases; J trimming: 4 bases; junction bases outside the gene matches: 8. CDR3 length: 14 amino acids. Per the germline V gene, CDR1 is MGHDK and CDR2 is SYGVNS. DNA for the CDR3: TGTGCCAGCAGGGAGGATGGCGGGAGGTACGAGCAGTACTTC. This sequence encodes CASREDGGRYEQYF.

This sequence joins TRBV5-6 and TRBJ1-2; D ambiguous. V dropped 4 bases and J dropped 8 bases, with 18 bases sitting between them. Germline V CDR1 and CDR2: SGHDT, YYEEEE. The CDR3 length is 14 residues. CDR3 residues: CASSIGKTYRGYTF. CDR3 DNA: TGTGCCAGCAGCATCGGTAAAACCTATAGAGGCTACACCTTC.

The chain combines TRBV11-1 with TRBJ2-3, with TRBD2 identical over 14 bases. This CDR3 contains 17 residues. With 2 bases clipped from V and 1 base from J, the junction kept 2 bases outside the gene matches. CDR1 and CDR2 from the germline V gene are SGHAT and FQDESV (reference sequence). The CDR3 bases are TGTGCCAGCAGCTTATGGGGACTAGCGGGGGGCACAGATACGCAGTATTTT. It encodes CASSLWGLAGGTDTQYF.

In its sample, this clonotype was seen once. CDR3 region: CSVAWTGNEQFF. CDR3 nucleotide sequence: TGCAGCGTTGCCTGGACAGGAAATGAGCAGTTCTTC. The genes are TRBV29-1 and TRBJ2-1, with 7 bases fitting TRBD1. The CDR3 runs 12 residues. Germline trimming cut 4 bases from V and 7 bases from J; bases unmatched to any gene: 4. Germline V gene data show CDR1 as SQVTM and CDR2 as ANQGSEA.

The chain joins TRBV7-6 to TRBJ2-5, with 8 bases fitting TRBD2. Germline CDR1 SGHVS, CDR2 FNYEAQ. The CDR3 sequence is 15 residues long. V trimming: 2 bases; J trimming: 0 bases; junction bases outside the gene matches: 2. The CDR3 region has the DNA TGTGCCAGCAGCTTAAGCGGGGGTTACCAAGAGACCCAGTACTTC. Amino acid sequence: CASSLSGGYQETQYF.

The V gene is TRBV11-1, the J gene TRBJ1-5; 9 nucleotides agree with TRBD1. Germline trimming cut 5 bases from V and 1 base from J; bases unmatched to any gene: 6. Germline-derived CDR1 and CDR2 are SGHAT and FQDESV (reference sequence). This CDR3 region has 16 residues. The CDR3 region has the DNA TGTGCCAGCAGCCTGGGGACAGGGATCAGCAATCAGCCCCAGCATTTT. As protein: CASSLGTGISNQPQHF.

The rearrangement joins TRBV29-1 to TRBJ1-2; D gene unclear. The germline V gene encodes CDR1 SQVTM and CDR2 ANQGSEA. The CDR3 is made up of 12 amino acids. V was clipped by 7 bases and J by 8 bases, with 17 bases between them. CDR3: CSGTEDPSGYTF. CDR3 DNA: TGCAGCGGAACTGAGGACCCGAGCGGCTACACCTTC.

The count of this clonotype is one. V is TRBV3-1 and J is TRBJ1-2, with 11 bases lining up with TRBD1. The germline V gene has CDR1 LGHDT and CDR2 YNNKEL (reference sequence). The V and J ends lost 4 bases and 4 bases, in that order; junction bases with no gene match: 5. The CDR3 spans 15 residues. The chain's CDR3 is CASSLRTGGGYGYTF. The CDR3 DNA sequence: TGTGCCAGCAGCCTCCGGACAGGGGGCGGCTATGGCTACACCTTC. The full variable domain, in which reference TRBV3-1 and TRBJ1-2 provide the parts outside the CDR3, is DTAVSQTPKYLVTQMGNDKSIKCEQNLGHDTMYWYKQDSKKFLKIMFSYNNKELIINETVPNRFSPKSPDKAHLNLHINSLELGDSAVYFCASSLRTGGGYGYTFGSGTRLTVV.

This chain connects TRBV10-3 to TRBJ2-3, with a tentative D call TRBD2 (6 bases). This CDR3 is built from 19 residues. V lost 4 bases, J lost 3 bases, and 26 bases lay in between. Germline V gene lookup returns CDR1 ENHRY and CDR2 SYGVKD. CDR3: CAISGTEGRAGQVTDTQYF. The CDR3 nucleotides are TGTGCCATCAGTGGGACGGAAGGGCGTGCGGGGCAGGTAACAGATACGCAGTATTTT.